The sequence of this TCR beta chain was determined in a study of cytomegalovirus exposure and HLA in healthy donors. Germline CDR1 and CDR2: SEHNR and FQNEAQ (reference sequence). Losses at the gene ends were 7 bases for V and 5 bases for J; bases not matched to a gene: 8. The CDR3 spans 14 residues. With 60 Vbeta and 13 Jbeta primers, the PCR was carried out. Clones were sequenced by immunoSEQ multiplex PCR, and TCRdb holds only the in-frame ones, with some missing. The profile shows about 210,000 clones, roughly 84% of them singletons. The rearrangement joins TRBV7-9 to TRBJ1-1; TRBD1 agrees at 9 bases. The receptor's source is a girl under 10 years old in good health and CMV-seronegative. The sample was PBMCs. The CDR3 loop reads CASTQQGARTEAFF. For the CDR3, the DNA is TGTGCCAGCACCCAACAGGGGGCACGGACTGAAGCTTTCTTT.